This paragraph reports one T cell receptor beta chain. The antigen remains undetermined. The TCR-sequenced patients were a few responders to pembrolizumab. The data stem from a study of PD-1 blockade in mismatch repair-deficient tumors. General study findings and limits: Tumor-resident clones, often undetectable pretreatment in blood, expanded then contracted after pembrolizumab.

Here immunoSEQ multiplex PCR was the method, and the copy in TCRdb shows in-frame clones only, minus some. This table holds roughly 84,000 clones, roughly 80% found once. Trimming shortened V by 4 bases and J by 0 bases, and 12 bases separated the two germline ends. Germline assignment: CDR1 LGHNA and CDR2 YNFKEQ. CDR3 length: 15 residues. The TCR sequence derives from an adult with mismatch repair-deficient cancer. This sample comprised peripheral blood, obtained 12 weeks after starting pembrolizumab. This chain joins TRBV4-2 and TRBJ1-1, with a possible D match to TRBD1 (5 bases). As DNA, the CDR3 is TGTGCCAGCAGCCTAAGAGGGGCTTTGAACACTGAAGCTTTCTTT. Translating gives CASSLRGALNTEAFF.